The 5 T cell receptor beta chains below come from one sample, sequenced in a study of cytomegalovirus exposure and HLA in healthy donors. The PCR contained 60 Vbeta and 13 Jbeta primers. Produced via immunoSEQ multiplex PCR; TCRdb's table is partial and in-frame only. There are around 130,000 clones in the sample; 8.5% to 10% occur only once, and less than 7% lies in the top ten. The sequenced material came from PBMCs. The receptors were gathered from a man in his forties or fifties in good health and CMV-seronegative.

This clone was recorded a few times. CDR3 in amino acids: CASSSRGQWGEQYF. The CDR3 nucleotides read TGTGCCAGCAGCTCCCGCGGGCAGTGGGGCGAGCAGTACTTC. The rearrangement uses TRBV7-2 and TRBJ2-7; D is perhaps TRBD2 (5 bases). Between the trimmed V and J ends, which lost 4 bases and 6 bases, there was a span of 16 bases. CDR1 and CDR2 from the germline V gene are SGHTA and FQGNSA. There are 14 residues in the CDR3.

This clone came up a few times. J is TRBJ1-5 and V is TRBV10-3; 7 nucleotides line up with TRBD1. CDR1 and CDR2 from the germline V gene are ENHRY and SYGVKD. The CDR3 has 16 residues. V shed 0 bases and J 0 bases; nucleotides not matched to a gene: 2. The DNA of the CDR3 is TGTGCCATCAGTGAGTCCAGGGGGAATAGCAATCAGCCCCAGCATTTT. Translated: CAISESRGNSNQPQHF.

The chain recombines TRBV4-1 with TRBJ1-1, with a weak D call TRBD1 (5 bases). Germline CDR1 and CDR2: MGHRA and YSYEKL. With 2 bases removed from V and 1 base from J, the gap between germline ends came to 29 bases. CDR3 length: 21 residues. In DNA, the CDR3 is TGCGCCAGCAGCCAAAGGGGAATGGACGTCAAACTCGGGAGTGGGAACACTGAAGCTTTCTTT. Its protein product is CASSQRGMDVKLGSGNTEAFF.

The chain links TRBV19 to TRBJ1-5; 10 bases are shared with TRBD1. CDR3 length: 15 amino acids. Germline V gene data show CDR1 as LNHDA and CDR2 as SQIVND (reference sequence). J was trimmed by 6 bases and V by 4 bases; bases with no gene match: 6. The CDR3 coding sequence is TGTGCCAGTAGTAAAGGACAGGGGGTTTTTCAGCCCCAGCATTTT. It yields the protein CASSKGQGVFQPQHF.

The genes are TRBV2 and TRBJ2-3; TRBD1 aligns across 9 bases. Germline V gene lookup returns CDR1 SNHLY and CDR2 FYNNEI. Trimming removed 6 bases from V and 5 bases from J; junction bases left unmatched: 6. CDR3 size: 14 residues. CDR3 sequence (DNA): TGTGCCAGCAGGAAGGAGACAGGGGGAGATACGCAGTATTTT. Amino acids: CASRKETGGDTQYF. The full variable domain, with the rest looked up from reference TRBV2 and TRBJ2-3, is EPEVTQTPSHQVTQMGQEVILRCVPISNHLYFYWYRQILGQKVEFLVSFYNNEISEKSEIFDDQFSVERPDGSNFTLKIRSTKLEDSAMYFCASRKETGGDTQYFGPGTRLTVL.